This TCR beta chain was profiled in a study of T cell responses to AZD1222 COVID-19 vaccine. Here immunoSEQ multiplex PCR was the method, and the copy in TCRdb shows in-frame clones only, minus some. There are about 180,000 clones in the sample; about 93% occur only once, and less than 2.5% lies in the top ten. CDR1 and CDR2 from the germline V gene are ENHRY and SYGVKD. J was trimmed by 0 bases and V by 10 bases; bases with no gene match: 5. CDR3 length: 13 amino acids. The source is an adult who received the AZD1222 COVID-19 vaccine. The chain links TRBV10-3 to TRBJ2-7; TRBD1 matches at 8 bases. The material sequenced was peripheral blood, taken 28 days after the second AZD1222 dose. The CDR3 DNA reads TGTGCCACCGCGGGGACAGGCTCCTACGAGCAGTACTTC. This translates into CATAGTGSYEQYF.